Each of the 18 T cell receptor beta chains below was sequenced from the same sample in a study of CXCR3-negative and CXCR3-positive naive CD8 T cells. 5' RACE that incorporated UMI labels was used to prepare the TRB cDNA libraries. TCRdb reanalyzed the 5' RACE reads and collapses them to one entry per CDR3 protein, without DNA. This sample contains 75,000 or so distinct CDR3 sequences. The sample comprised naive CXCR3- CD8+ T cells from blood. This sample's subset: CD45RO-CCR7+CD27+CD95- naive CD8+ T cells lacking CXCR3 (TNR3-). Every receptor here comes from a human donor in good health. Some clones in this sample may be carry-over from other donors' samples.

This chain links TRBV7-9 with TRBJ2-7; TCRdb's assignment of TRBD1 cannot be checked, as there is no DNA. Germline V gene lookup returns CDR1 SEHNR and CDR2 FQNEAQ (reference sequence). This CDR3 region has 15 residues. CDR3 protein: CASSQGTGGYYEQYF.

The chain employs TRBV29-1 and TRBJ1-2. The CDR3 sequence is 15 residues long. The germline gives CDR1 SQVTM, CDR2 ANQGSEA. The CDR3 sequence: CSVEDGVLGGYGYTF.

The chain combines TRBV4-3 with TRBJ1-5. The CDR3 contains 16 residues. Germline lookup yields CDR1 LGHNA and CDR2 YSLEER. The CDR3 here is CASSQERRLGNQTQHF.

The chain couples TRBV9 to TRBJ2-7; TCRdb designates TRBD2, a call that cannot be tested without DNA. Germline V gives CDR1 SGDLS, CDR2 YYNGEE. The CDR3 sequence is 15 residues long. CDR3 protein: CASSTNREGNYEQYF.

The chain uses TRBV12-3 or TRBV12-4 and TRBJ2-7; as DNA is missing, the TRBD1 call by TCRdb cannot be tested. The CDR3 runs to 15 residues. CDR3 region: CASSILTGVPYEQYF.

V usage is TRBV19 and J usage is TRBJ2-7; TCRdb's assignment of TRBD2 cannot be checked, as there is no DNA. The CDR3 contains 14 residues. Germline CDR1 and CDR2: LNHDA and SQIVND (reference sequence). CDR3 residues: CASSPSAGANEQYF. Drawing the rest from reference TRBV19 and TRBJ2-7, the complete variable domain is DGGITQSPKYLFRKEGQNVTLSCEQNLNHDAMYWYRQDPGQGLRLIYYSQIVNDFQKGDIAEGYSVSREKKESFPLTVTSAQKNPTAFYLCASSPSAGANEQYFGPGTRLTVT.

This chain links TRBV5-1 with TRBJ1-2. The CDR3 extends over 18 amino acids. Per germline, CDR1 SGHRS and CDR2 YFSETQ. CDR3: CASSLDADSSSTYYGYTF. Looking up the rest from reference TRBV5-1 and TRBJ1-2 gives the full variable domain: KAGVTQTPRYLIKTRGQQVTLSCSPISGHRSVSWYQQTPGQGLQFLFEYFSETQRNKGNFPGRFSGRQFSNSRSEMNVSTLELGDSALYLCASSLDADSSSTYYGYTFGSGTRLTVV.

This rearrangement joins TRBV7-9 to TRBJ2-7; TCRdb calls TRBD1, which cannot be checked without DNA. Germline CDR1 and CDR2: SEHNR and FQNEAQ (reference sequence). The CDR3 has 16 amino acids. The CDR3 is CASSHPRGRGSYEQYF.

The chain links TRBV6-6 to TRBJ2-1; lacking DNA, the TRBD1 call made by TCRdb goes unchecked. Germline V gives CDR1 MNHNY, CDR2 SVGAGI (reference sequence). The length of the CDR3 is 11 residues. CDR3 residues: CASWGYHEQFF.

This sequence joins TRBV6-5 and TRBJ2-3. The CDR3 has 13 residues. Germline CDR1 reads MNHEY; CDR2 reads SVGAGI. The chain's CDR3 is CASSYSWTDTQYF.

The CDR3 loop reads CASSLRATYGYTF. V usage is TRBV27 and J usage is TRBJ1-2. CDR3 size: 13 residues. Germline-derived CDR1 and CDR2 are MNHEY and SMNVEV (reference sequence).

The rearrangement uses TRBV5-5 and TRBJ2-7; TCRdb returns TRBD1, unconfirmable since there is no DNA. The CDR3 sequence is 15 residues long. Germline loops: CDR1 SGHKS, CDR2 YYEKEE (reference sequence). CDR3 protein: CASSSGTGFSYEQYF. The variable domain in full, with the rest retrieved from reference TRBV5-5 and TRBJ2-7, is DAGVTQSPTHLIKTRGQQVTLRCSPISGHKSVSWYQQVLGQGPQFIFQYYEKEERGRGNFPDRFSARQFPNYSSELNVNALLLGDSALYLCASSSGTGFSYEQYFGPGTRLTVT.

The chain uses TRBV4-2 and TRBJ2-3; TCRdb's D call of TRBD2 is untestable without DNA. Looked up from germline, CDR1 is LGHNA and CDR2 is YNFKEQ. The CDR3 covers 16 residues. CDR3 amino acids: CASSLLAGGSTDTQYF.

V gene TRBV29-1 combines with J gene TRBJ2-1; TCRdb proposes TRBD1, but this gene call is untestable without DNA. The CDR3 has 13 residues. The germline V gene encodes CDR1 SQVTM and CDR2 ANQGSEA. CDR3 in amino acids: CSVGGQGGNEQFF.

The chain combines TRBV4-2 with TRBJ2-1; the TCRdb D gene call, TRBD2, has no DNA to confirm it. Germline V CDR1 and CDR2: LGHNA, YNFKEQ. This CDR3 is built from 20 residues. CDR3: CASSQRGRFVAGEKGNEQFF.

The V gene is TRBV11-2, the J gene TRBJ1-5; absent DNA, TCRdb's TRBD1 call cannot be checked. The germline V gene encodes CDR1 SGHAT and CDR2 FQNNGV. This CDR3 comprises 15 residues. The CDR3 protein is CASRDTGAANQPQHF.

V gene TRBV7-2 combines with J gene TRBJ1-1; TCRdb gives TRBD1 as the D gene, but with no DNA this cannot be confirmed. This CDR3 has 16 amino acids. Germline V lookup: CDR1 SGHTA, CDR2 FQGNSA. The CDR3 sequence is CASSLMGVGGFTEAFF. Full variable domain (remainder filled in from reference TRBV7-2 and TRBJ1-1): GAGVSQSPSNKVTEKGKDVELRCDPISGHTALYWYRQSLGQGLEFLIYFQGNSAPDKSGLPSDRFSAERTGGSVSTLTIQRTQQEDSAVYLCASSLMGVGGFTEAFFGQGTRLTVV.

The chain carries TRBV20-1 and TRBJ2-5; the D gene TCRdb calls, TRBD2, cannot be checked with no DNA. Germline CDR1 reads DFQATT; CDR2 reads SNEGSKA (reference sequence). This CDR3 is built from 14 residues. This CDR3 reads CSAWTSGSQETQYF.